These T cell receptor beta chains were read from a single sample in a study of T cells after somatic rescue of genetic block. Libraries were prepared by immunoSEQ multiplex PCR; TCRdb keeps only in-frame clonotypes and omits some of them. The sample yields more than 70,000 clones, over 80% seen once. Sequencing was done on a sample of peripheral blood mononuclear cells (PBMCs). The origin of the receptors is a woman between 18 and 29 years old. The CDR3 runs from the conserved cysteine through the conserved F or W. The D gene is left open where the match is weak.

CDR3 length	V gene	J gene	D gene	CDR3 protein
14	TRBV19	TRBJ2-1	TRBD2	CASRASGRAYEQFF
15	TRBV6-6	TRBJ2-7	NA	CASSALDLTMNEQYF
13	TRBV5-6	TRBJ2-7	TRBD1	CASSSQGARKQYF
15	TRBV11-3	TRBJ1-1	TRBD1	CASSPRQGGETEAFF
11	TRBV28	TRBJ2-7	NA	CASSSVYEQYF
15	TRBV10-3	TRBJ2-7	NA	CATHPASSNNYEQYF
20	TRBV7-8	TRBJ2-3	TRBD2	CASSSRRTSGSKRVRDTQYF
14	TRBV6-1	TRBJ1-4	NA	CASSERGGGEKLFF
16	TRBV19	TRBJ2-3	NA	CASSLGYARVADTQYF
16	TRBV6-6	TRBJ1-2	TRBD1	CASILLPGTGAWGYTF
14	TRBV7-6	TRBJ2-7	NA	CASSPQFGSYEQYF
14	TRBV18	TRBJ2-5	NA	CASSHVQGGETQYF
11	TRBV18	TRBJ2-7	NA	CASSWGGEQYF
13	TRBV5-4	TRBJ1-1	NA	CASSFVGNTEAFF
13	TRBV12-5	TRBJ2-7	TRBD2	CASGWGTSYEQYF
15	TRBV14	TRBJ1-2	NA	CASSLLDRNFYGYTF
15	TRBV4-1	TRBJ1-1	NA	CASSQGHLPSTEAFF
16	TRBV7-9	TRBJ1-1	NA	CASNPKAGRMNTEAFF
15	TRBV30	TRBJ2-1	TRBD2	CAWIVSGSSYNEQFF
14	TRBV19	TRBJ1-1	TRBD1	CASSRRQGGTEAFF
12	TRBV23-1	TRBJ1-1	NA	CARRGGPTEAFF
13	TRBV7-2	TRBJ2-3	NA	CASSPPSADTQYF
13	TRBV29-1	TRBJ1-1	NA	CSVRGGPNTEAFF
18	TRBV5-1	TRBJ1-4	NA	CASSQTWGEYSTNEKLFF
13	TRBV6-6	TRBJ1-5	NA	CACAGQLNQPQHF
14	TRBV9	TRBJ2-1	TRBD2	CASSVLAGGIGQFF